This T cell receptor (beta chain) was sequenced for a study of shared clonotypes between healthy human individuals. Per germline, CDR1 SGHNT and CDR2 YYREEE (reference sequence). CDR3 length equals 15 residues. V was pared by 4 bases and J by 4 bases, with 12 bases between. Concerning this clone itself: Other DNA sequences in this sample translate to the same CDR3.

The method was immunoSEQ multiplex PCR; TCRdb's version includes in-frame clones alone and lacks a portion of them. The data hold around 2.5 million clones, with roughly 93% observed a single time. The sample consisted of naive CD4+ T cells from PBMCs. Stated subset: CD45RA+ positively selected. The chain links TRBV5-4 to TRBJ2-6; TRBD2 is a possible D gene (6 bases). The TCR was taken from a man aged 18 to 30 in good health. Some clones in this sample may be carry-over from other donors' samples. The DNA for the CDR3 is TGTGCCAGCAGCCCCGGGGGAACCGGGGCCAACGTCCTGACTTTC. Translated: CASSPGGTGANVLTF.